A single sample is the source of the 6 T cell receptor beta chains below, sequenced in a study of regulatory T cells in long-lasting Graves disease. For TCR beta, libraries came from iRepertoire HTBI primers and Arm-PCR of CDR3 regions. TCRdb ran MiXCR on the multiplex PCR reads and lists one entry per CDR3 protein. The sample has under 500,000 distinct CDR3 sequences; more than 20% are singletons. The time point denotes: persistent/refractory GD, antithyroid drugs over 5 years with positive TRAb. From PBMCs, RNA was extracted and then used to make the TCR library. Material: peripheral blood mononuclear cells (PBMCs), obtained when the disease was refractory, from a patient treated with antithyroid drugs. These receptors were taken from a female donor with Graves disease.

This clonotype was seen repeatedly, ten times or more. The rearrangement joins TRBV9 to TRBJ1-1; D perhaps matches TRBD1 (5 bases). CDR1 is SGDLS, CDR2 YYNGEE, per germline. CDR3 length equals 15 residues. The V end was cut by 0 bases, the J end by 1 base, with 10 bases between. CDR3 protein: CASSVGAGRNTEAFF. CDR3 nucleotides: TGTGCCAGCAGCGTAGGAGCAGGGCGGAACACTGAAGCTTTCTTT.

This clonotype was detected many times. The chain couples TRBV6-2 or TRBV6-3 to TRBJ1-4, with D possibly being TRBD1 (6 bases). Germline lookup yields CDR1 MNHEY and CDR2 SVGEGT. Deletions cut 6 bases from V and 10 bases from J, with 18 bases between. The CDR3 has 14 amino acids. The CDR3 nucleotides are TGTGCCAGCAGAGGGCGGGGGGAGGGGGGAAAACTGTTTTTT. This translates into CASRGRGEGGKLFF.

The table lists this clonotype with many counts. The rearrangement joins TRBV5-5 to TRBJ2-2; no firm D call. Trimming pared 3 bases from V and 5 bases from J, leaving 11 bases between. Germline V gene lookup returns CDR1 SGHKS and CDR2 YYEKEE (reference sequence). This CDR3 is 14 amino acids long. The CDR3 region has the DNA TGTGCCAGCAGCTGGGTTGTAGAGACCGGGGAGCTGTTTTTT. Translating gives CASSWVVETGELFF.

This chain links TRBV27 with TRBJ1-1; weak D call: TRBD1 (6 bases). The CDR3 has 15 residues. V was pared by 1 base and J by 0 bases, with 9 bases between. CDR1 and CDR2 from the germline V gene are MNHEY and SMNVEV (reference sequence). The CDR3 sequence: CASSLYAGVNTEAFF. The CDR3 nucleotides are TGTGCCAGCAGTTTATATGCAGGGGTGAACACTGAAGCTTTCTTT.

This clonotype has ten or more counts. The chain uses TRBV2 and TRBJ2-7; D is perhaps TRBD1 (5 bases). The germline V and J ends were trimmed by 6 bases and 3 bases, with 9 bases remaining between them. From germline, CDR1 is SNHLY and CDR2 FYNNEI. The CDR3 covers 12 residues. The CDR3 region has the DNA TGTGCCAGCAGACGCGACAGCTACGAGCAGTACTTC. Its translation is CASRRDSYEQYF.

The chain combines TRBV11-1 with TRBJ2-7; tentative D call: TRBD1 (5 bases). This CDR3 has 15 residues. Trimming pared 1 base from V and 3 bases from J, leaving 13 bases between. Germline V gene lookup returns CDR1 SGHAT and CDR2 FQDESV (reference sequence). DNA for the CDR3: TGTGCCAGCAGCTTAGGCCTCGACAGAATCTACGAGCAGTACTTC. This codes for CASSLGLDRIYEQYF.